This TCR beta chain is from a study of CD8+ T cells in alopecia areata. Findings and caveats of the study: Many expanded lesional clones stayed in scalp and blood while on tofacitinib. Lesional scalp exceeded normal scalp in clonality, especially in alopecia totalis/universalis.

As the sequencing template, cDNA was produced by extracting RNA and reverse transcribing it. Using immunoSEQ multiplex PCR, the repertoire was profiled, and TCRdb retains in-frame clones only, with some absent. The sample lists 150,000 to 200,000 clones; under 80% were seen once. V lost 3 bases and J lost 0, with 15 bases in between. This CDR3 comprises 17 residues. From germline, CDR1 is SGHTA and CDR2 FQGNSA. Indicated treatment: oral pan-JAK inhibitor, 5-10 mg twice daily. Peripheral blood and lesional scalp punch biopsies were taken from alopecia areata patients. Details on this clone: Its antigen is unidentified.

Sequencing was performed on CD4+ T cells sorted from blood, taken around week 47, from a patient treated with tofacitinib. The chain has TRBV7-2 and TRBJ1-5, with a weak D call TRBD1 (5 bases). The sequence was collected from a human donor with alopecia areata. CDR3 DNA: TGTGCCAGCAGCTTTCGGGGGGAGGGTTTTAGCAATCAGCCCCAGCATTTT. Amino acids: CASSFRGEGFSNQPQHF.